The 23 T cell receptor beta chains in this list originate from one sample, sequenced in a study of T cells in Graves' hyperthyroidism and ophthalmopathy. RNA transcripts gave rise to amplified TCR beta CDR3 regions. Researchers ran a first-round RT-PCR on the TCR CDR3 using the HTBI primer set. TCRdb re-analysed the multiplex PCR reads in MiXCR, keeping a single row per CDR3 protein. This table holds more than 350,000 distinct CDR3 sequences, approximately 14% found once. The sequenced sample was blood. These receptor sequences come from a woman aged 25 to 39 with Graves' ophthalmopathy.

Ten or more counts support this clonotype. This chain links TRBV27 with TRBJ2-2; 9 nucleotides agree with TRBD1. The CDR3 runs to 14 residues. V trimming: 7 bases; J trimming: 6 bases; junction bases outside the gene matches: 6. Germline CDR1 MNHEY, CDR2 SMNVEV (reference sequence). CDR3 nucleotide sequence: TGTGCCAGCACTCGACAGGGGGTCGCCGGGGAGCTGTTTTTT. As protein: CASTRQGVAGELFF.

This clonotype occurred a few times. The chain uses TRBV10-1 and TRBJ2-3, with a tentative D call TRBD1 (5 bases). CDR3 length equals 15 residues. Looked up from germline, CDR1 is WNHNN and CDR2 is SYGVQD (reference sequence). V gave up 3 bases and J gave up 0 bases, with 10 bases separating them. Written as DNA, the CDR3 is TGCGCCAGCAGTGAACCAGGGATGAGCACAGATACGCAGTATTTT. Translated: CASSEPGMSTDTQYF.

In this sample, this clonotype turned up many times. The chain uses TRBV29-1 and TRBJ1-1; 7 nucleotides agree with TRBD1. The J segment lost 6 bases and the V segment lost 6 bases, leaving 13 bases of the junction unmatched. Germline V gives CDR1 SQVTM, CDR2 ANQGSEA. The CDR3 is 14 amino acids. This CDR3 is CSVRTGRVGPEAFF. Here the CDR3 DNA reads TGCAGCGTGAGGACAGGTAGGGTTGGCCCTGAAGCTTTCTTT.

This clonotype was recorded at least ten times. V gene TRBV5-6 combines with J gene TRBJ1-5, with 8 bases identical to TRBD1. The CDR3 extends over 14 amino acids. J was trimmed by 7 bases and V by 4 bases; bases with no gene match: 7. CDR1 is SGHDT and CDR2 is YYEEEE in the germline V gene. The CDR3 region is CASSPGTGLQPQHF. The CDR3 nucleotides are TGTGCCAGCAGCCCTGGGACAGGACTCCAGCCCCAGCATTTT.

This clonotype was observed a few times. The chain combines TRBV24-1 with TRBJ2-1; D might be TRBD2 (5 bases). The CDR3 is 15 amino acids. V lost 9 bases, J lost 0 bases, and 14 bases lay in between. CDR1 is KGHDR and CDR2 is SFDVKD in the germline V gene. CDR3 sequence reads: CATGVSGSSYNEQFF. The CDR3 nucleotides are TGTGCCACCGGGGTCTCGGGAAGCTCCTACAATGAGCAGTTCTTC.

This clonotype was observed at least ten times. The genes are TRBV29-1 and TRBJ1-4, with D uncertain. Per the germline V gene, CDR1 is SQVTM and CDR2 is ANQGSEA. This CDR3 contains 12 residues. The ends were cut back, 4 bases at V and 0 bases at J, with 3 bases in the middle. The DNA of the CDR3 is TGCAGCGTTGGTGCAACTAATGAAAAACTGTTTTTT. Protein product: CSVGATNEKLFF.

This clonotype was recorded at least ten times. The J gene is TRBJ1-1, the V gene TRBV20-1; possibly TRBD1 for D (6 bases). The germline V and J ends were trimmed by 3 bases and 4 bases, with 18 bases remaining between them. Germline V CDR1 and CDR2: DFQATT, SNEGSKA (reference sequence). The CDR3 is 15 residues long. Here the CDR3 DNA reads TGCAGTGCTAGCAGCGCCGCCGGGGGCCGCACTGAAGCTTTCTTT. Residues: CSASSAAGGRTEAFF.

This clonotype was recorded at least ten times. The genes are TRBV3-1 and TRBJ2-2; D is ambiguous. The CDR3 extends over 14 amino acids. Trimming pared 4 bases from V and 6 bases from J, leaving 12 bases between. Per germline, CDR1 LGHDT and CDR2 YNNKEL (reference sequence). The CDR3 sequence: CASSLRTQSGELFF. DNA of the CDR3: TGTGCCAGCAGCCTTCGTACTCAATCCGGGGAGCTGTTTTTT.

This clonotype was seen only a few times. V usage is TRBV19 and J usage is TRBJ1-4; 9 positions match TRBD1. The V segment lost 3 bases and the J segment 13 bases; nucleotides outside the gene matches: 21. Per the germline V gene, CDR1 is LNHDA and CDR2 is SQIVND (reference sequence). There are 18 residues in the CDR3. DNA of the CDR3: TGTGCCAGTAGTATCCGACACTCCGGGACAGGGCCTTCGGTGGTACTGTTTTTT. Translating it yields CASSIRHSGTGPSVVLFF.

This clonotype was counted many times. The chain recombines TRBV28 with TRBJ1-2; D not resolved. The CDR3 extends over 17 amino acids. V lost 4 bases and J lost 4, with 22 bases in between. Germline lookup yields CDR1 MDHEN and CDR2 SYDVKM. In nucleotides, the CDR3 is TGTGCCAGCAGTTCCTTACGATCCCGGGAGAGGATCTATGGCTACACCTTC. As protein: CASSSLRSRERIYGYTF.

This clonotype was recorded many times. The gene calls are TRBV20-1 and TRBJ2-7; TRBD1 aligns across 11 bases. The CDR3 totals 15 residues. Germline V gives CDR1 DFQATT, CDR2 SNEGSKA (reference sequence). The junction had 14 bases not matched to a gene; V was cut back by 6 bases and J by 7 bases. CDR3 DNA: TGCAGTGCCCAGGACAGGGGGCAAACTCAGGAAGAGCAGTACTTC. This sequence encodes CSAQDRGQTQEEQYF.

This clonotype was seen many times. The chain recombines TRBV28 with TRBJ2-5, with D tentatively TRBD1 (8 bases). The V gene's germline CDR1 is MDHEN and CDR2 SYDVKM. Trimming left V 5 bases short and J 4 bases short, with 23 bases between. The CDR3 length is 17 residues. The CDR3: CASSIRTGRLAGETQYF. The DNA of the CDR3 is TGTGCCAGCAGTATAAGGACAGGGCGGTTAGCGGGAGAGACCCAGTACTTC.

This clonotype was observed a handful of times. The DNA of the CDR3 is TGCAGCGTTTCGCGGGGGAGCTCCTACAATGAGCAGTTCTTC. Its protein is CSVSRGSSYNEQFF. This chain connects TRBV29-1 to TRBJ2-1; the match to TRBD2 covers 7 bases. CDR3 size: 14 residues. The germline gives CDR1 SQVTM, CDR2 ANQGSEA. V gave up 5 bases and J gave up 0 bases; unmatched junction bases: 4.

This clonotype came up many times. CDR3 bases: TGTGCCAGCAGTTCGTGGATCAGGATTCGCGAGGGCACCGGGGAGCTGTTTTTT. This codes for CASSSWIRIREGTGELFF. The chain links TRBV28 to TRBJ2-2; D possibly corresponds to TRBD2 (5 bases). Trimming removed 4 bases at V and 4 bases at J, with 22 bases between. Looked up from germline, CDR1 is MDHEN and CDR2 is SYDVKM. CDR3 size: 18 residues. The whole variable domain, remainder taken from reference TRBV28 and TRBJ2-2, is DVKVTQSSRYLVKRTGEKVFLECVQDMDHENMFWYRQDPGLGLRLIYFSYDVKMKEKGDIPEGYSVSREKKERFSLILESASTNQTSMYLCASSSWIRIREGTGELFFGEGSRLTVL.

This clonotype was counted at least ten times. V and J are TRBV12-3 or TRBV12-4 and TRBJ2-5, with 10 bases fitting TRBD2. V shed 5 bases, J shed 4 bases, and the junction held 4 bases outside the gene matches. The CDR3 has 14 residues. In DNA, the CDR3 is TGTGCCAGCAGTCCGGGACTAGCGATAGAGACCCAGTACTTC. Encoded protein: CASSPGLAIETQYF.

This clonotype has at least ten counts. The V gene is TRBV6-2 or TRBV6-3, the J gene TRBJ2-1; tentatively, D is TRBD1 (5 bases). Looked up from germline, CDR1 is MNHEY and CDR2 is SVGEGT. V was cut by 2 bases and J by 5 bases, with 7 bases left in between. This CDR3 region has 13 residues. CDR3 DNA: TGTGCCAGCAGTTACGACAGTCACAATGAGCAGTTCTTC. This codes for CASSYDSHNEQFF.

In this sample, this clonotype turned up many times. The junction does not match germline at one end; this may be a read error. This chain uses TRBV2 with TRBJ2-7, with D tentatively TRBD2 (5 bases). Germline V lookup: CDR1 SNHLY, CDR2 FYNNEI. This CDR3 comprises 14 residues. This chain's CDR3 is CASSSELVSSEQYF. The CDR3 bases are TGTGCCAGCTCCTCGGAACTAGTCTCCTCCGAGCAGTACTTC.

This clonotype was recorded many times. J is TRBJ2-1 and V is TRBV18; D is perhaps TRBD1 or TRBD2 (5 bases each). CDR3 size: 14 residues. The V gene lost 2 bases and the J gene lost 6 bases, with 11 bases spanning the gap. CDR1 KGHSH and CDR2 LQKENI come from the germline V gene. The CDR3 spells CASSPNSGSNEQFF. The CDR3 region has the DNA TGTGCCAGCTCACCAAATTCAGGGAGCAATGAGCAGTTCTTC. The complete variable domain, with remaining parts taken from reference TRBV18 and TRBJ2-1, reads NAGVMQNPRHLVRRRGQEARLRCSPMKGHSHVYWYRQLPEEGLKFMVYLQKENIIDESGMPKERFSAEFPKEGPSILRIQQVVRGDSAAYFCASSPNSGSNEQFFGPGTRLTVL.

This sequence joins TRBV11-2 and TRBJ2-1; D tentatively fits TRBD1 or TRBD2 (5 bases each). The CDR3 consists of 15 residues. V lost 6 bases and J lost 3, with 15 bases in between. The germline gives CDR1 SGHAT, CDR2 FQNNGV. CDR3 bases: TGTGCCAGCAGGGATGGGGGTAGATTCTACAATGAGCAGTTCTTC. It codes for CASRDGGRFYNEQFF.

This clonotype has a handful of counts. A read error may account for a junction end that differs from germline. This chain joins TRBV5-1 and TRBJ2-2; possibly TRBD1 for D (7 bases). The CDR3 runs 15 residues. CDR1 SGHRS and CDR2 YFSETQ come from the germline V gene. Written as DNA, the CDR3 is TGTGCCACCTCAGGGGGGACGTGGGACACCGGGGAGCTGTTTTTT. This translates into CATSGGTWDTGELFF.

This CDR3 is CASRADGGPWNEQFF. CDR3 DNA sequence: TGTGCCAGCAGGGCCGACGGGGGTCCTTGGAATGAGCAGTTCTTC. V usage is TRBV12-3 or TRBV12-4 and J usage is TRBJ2-1, with TRBD2 as a possible D gene (6 bases). V was shortened by 6 bases and J by 7 bases, with 19 bases between the two germline ends. The CDR3 has 15 residues.

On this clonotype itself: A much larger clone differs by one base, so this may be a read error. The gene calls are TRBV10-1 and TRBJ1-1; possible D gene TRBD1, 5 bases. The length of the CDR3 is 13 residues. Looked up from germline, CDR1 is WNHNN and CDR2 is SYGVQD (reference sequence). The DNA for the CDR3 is TGCGCCGGCAGACAGAATATGAACACTGAAGCTTTCTTT. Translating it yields CAGRQNMNTEAFF.

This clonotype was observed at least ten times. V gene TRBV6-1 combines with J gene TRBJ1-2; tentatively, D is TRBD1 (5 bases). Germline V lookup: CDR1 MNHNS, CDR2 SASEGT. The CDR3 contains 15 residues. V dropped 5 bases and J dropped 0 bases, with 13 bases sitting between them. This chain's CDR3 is CASSYWGVSNYGYTF. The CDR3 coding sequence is TGTGCCAGCAGTTATTGGGGGGTCTCTAACTATGGCTACACCTTC.